The rows below give T cell receptor beta chains drawn from one sample of a study of cytomegalovirus exposure and HLA in healthy donors. Sequenced by immunoSEQ multiplex PCR; TCRdb stores in-frame clones only, minus some. The sample table sets out about 70,000 clones. Sample: PBMCs. These receptors all come from a female donor in good health and CMV-seropositive. The CDR3 runs from the conserved cysteine through the conserved F or W. The D gene is left open where the match is weak.

d_call j_call v_call cdr3_aa cdr3_nt
- TRBJ1-2 TRBV5-5 CASSPRDALDGYTF TGTGCCAGCAGCCCTCGGGATGCGCTTGACGGCTACACCTTC
TRBD1 TRBJ1-1 TRBV6-5 CASSYSGQLEAFF TGTGCCAGCAGTTACTCGGGACAGCTAGAAGCTTTCTTT
TRBD2 TRBJ2-1 TRBV7-9 CASSSPLAGVMDEQFF TGTGCCAGCAGCTCCCCTCTAGCGGGAGTAATGGATGAGCAGTTCTTC
- TRBJ1-1 TRBV7-9 CASSWGGNTEAFF TGTGCCAGCAGCTGGGGAGGAAACACTGAAGCTTTCTTT
TRBD1 TRBJ2-2 TRBV30 CAWSGGQGNTGELFF TGTGCCTGGAGTGGGGGACAGGGGAACACCGGGGAGCTGTTTTTT
- TRBJ1-2 TRBV28 CASSPFATPTNYGYTF TGTGCCAGCAGTCCGTTCGCGACACCAACTAACTATGGCTACACCTTC
- TRBJ2-5 TRBV7-9 CASSLVGGGETQYF TGTGCCAGCAGCTTAGTCGGGGGTGGAGAGACCCAGTACTTC
- TRBJ1-5 TRBV7-8 CASSLVRGGGQPQHF TGTGCCAGCAGCTTAGTCAGGGGAGGGGGTCAGCCCCAGCATTTT
TRBD1 TRBJ1-1 TRBV4-2 CASSTRDGQGAFF TGTGCCAGCAGCACCCGGGACGGACAGGGAGCTTTCTTT
- TRBJ1-4 TRBV18 CASSPRDSLNEKLFF TGTGCCAGCTCACCCCGGGACTCCTTAAATGAAAAACTGTTTTTT
TRBD1 TRBJ1-2 TRBV28 CASRGQGGGYGYTF TGTGCCAGCAGGGGACAGGGAGGAGGCTATGGCTACACCTTC
- TRBJ2-2 TRBV7-9 CASSARGATNTGELFF TGTGCCAGCAGCGCCCGGGGGGCAACGAACACCGGGGAGCTGTTTTTT
- TRBJ1-6 TRBV27 CASSWGVPGSPLHF TGTGCCAGCAGTTGGGGGGTTCCGGGTTCACCCCTCCACTTT
TRBD1 TRBJ1-1 TRBV27 CASSWGDSTSEAFF TGTGCCAGCAGTTGGGGGGACAGCACCTCTGAAGCTTTCTTT
- TRBJ2-1 TRBV5-1 CASSLTETEQFF TGCGCCAGCAGCTTGACGGAGACTGAGCAGTTCTTC
- TRBJ2-3 TRBV29-1 CSVDGLVSTDTQYF TGCAGCGTTGATGGGCTCGTTAGCACAGATACGCAGTATTTT
- TRBJ2-7 TRBV18 CASSPLYRDIAYEQYF TGTGCCAGCTCACCATTATACAGGGACATCGCCTACGAGCAGTACTTC
- TRBJ1-1 TRBV10-3 CAISDPGTEAFF TGTGCCATCAGCGACCCGGGCACTGAAGCTTTCTTT
- TRBJ1-2 TRBV4-3 CASSQDPGYPGGYTF TGCGCCAGCAGCCAAGACCCGGGATACCCCGGGGGCTACACCTTC
- TRBJ1-1 TRBV6-5 CASSTVQGWNTEAFF TGTGCCAGCAGTACTGTACAGGGTTGGAACACTGAAGCTTTCTTT
TRBD1 TRBJ1-2 TRBV6-5 CASSKRDRGAGGYTF TGTGCCAGCAGTAAAAGGGACAGGGGAGCGGGTGGCTACACCTTC
- TRBJ1-5 TRBV7-8 CASSPTGSQPQHF TGTGCCAGCAGCCCAACAGGGTCTCAGCCCCAGCATTTT
TRBD2 TRBJ2-7 TRBV5-1 CASSPELARSYEQYF TGCGCCAGCAGCCCCGAACTAGCGCGCTCCTACGAGCAGTACTTC
- TRBJ1-1 TRBV2 CASSELTEEAFF TGTGCCAGCAGTGAGTTGACAGAAGAAGCTTTCTTT
- TRBJ2-7 TRBV30 CAWSVQRRIEQYF TGTGCCTGGAGTGTACAACGCCGTATAGAGCAGTACTTC
- TRBJ1-1 TRBV7-9 CASSPTGVMNTEAFF TGTGCCAGCAGCCCCACCGGGGTCATGAACACTGAAGCTTTCTTT
TRBD1 TRBJ1-1 TRBV9 CASSSTVWDRADPGAFF TGTGCCAGCAGCAGTACGGTCTGGGACAGGGCCGACCCCGGGGCTTTCTTT
TRBD1 TRBJ1-1 TRBV6-5 CASSPQGAAEAFF TGTGCCAGCAGTCCACAGGGGGCGGCTGAAGCTTTCTTT
TRBD1 TRBJ2-5 TRBV6-5 CASTQGAAQYF TGTGCCAGCACCCAGGGGGCGGCCCAGTACTTC
TRBD1 TRBJ1-4 TRBV6-1 CAIKQGENEKLFF TGTGCCATCAAACAGGGGGAGAATGAAAAACTGTTTTTT
- TRBJ1-5 TRBV10-3 CAISSQGGNQPQHF TGTGCCATCAGTTCCCAGGGTGGCAATCAGCCCCAGCATTTT
TRBD1 TRBJ2-7 TRBV5-1 CASSEDPGTGLYEQYF TGCGCCAGCAGCGAGGACCCCGGGACAGGGCTCTACGAGCAGTACTTC
TRBD2 TRBJ2-3 TRBV19 CASSNGGNTDTQYF TGTGCCAGTAGTAACGGGGGGAACACAGATACGCAGTATTTT
- TRBJ1-5 TRBV7-9 CASSLSTGGDQPQHF TGTGCCAGCAGCTTGTCGACTGGGGGGGATCAGCCCCAGCATTTT
- TRBJ2-3 TRBV6-4 CASSDSNQGADTQYF TGTGCCAGCAGTGACTCGAACCAGGGTGCAGATACGCAGTATTTT
TRBD1 TRBJ2-1 TRBV4-3 CASSQDLTGQAYNEQFF TGCGCCAGCAGCCAAGACTTAACCGGACAGGCCTACAATGAGCAGTTCTTC
TRBD1 TRBJ2-7 TRBV6-5 CASRSGTGAYEQYF TGTGCCAGCAGGTCCGGGACAGGGGCCTACGAGCAGTACTTC